This T cell receptor (beta chain) came from a study of T cell responses to AZD1222 COVID-19 vaccine. Findings of the study overall: The donor cohort was predominantly white British with a female majority, and clonal diversity may have been underestimated.

Only in-frame clones appear in the TCRdb table, and some are missing; sequencing was by immunoSEQ multiplex PCR. The data show about 150,000 clones, less than 95% seen once. Second-dose intervals near 4 or 12 weeks were combined. As to this clone: Its antigen is unidentified.

From germline, CDR1 is LNHDA and CDR2 SQIVND (reference sequence). The CDR3 consists of 17 residues. Trimming removed 4 bases at V and 3 bases at J, with 20 bases between. The TCR originated in an adult who received the AZD1222 COVID-19 vaccine. The input for sequencing was peripheral blood, taken 28 days after the second AZD1222 dose. V and J are TRBV19 and TRBJ2-3; maybe TRBD2 (5 bases). This CDR3 is CASSRVGLRRSTDTQYF. In DNA form, the CDR3 reads TGTGCCAGTAGTAGGGTGGGCCTCCGGAGGAGTACAGATACGCAGTATTTT. The entire variable domain, with the rest obtained from reference TRBV19 and TRBJ2-3, is as follows: DGGITQSPKYLFRKEGQNVTLSCEQNLNHDAMYWYRQDPGQGLRLIYYSQIVNDFQKGDIAEGYSVSREKKESFPLTVTSAQKNPTAFYLCASSRVGLRRSTDTQYFGPGTRLTVL.